The 3 T cell receptor beta chains in this list originate from one sample, sequenced in a study of CD8 T cells in ankylosing spondylitis. TCRdb called the 5' RACE reads again in MiXCR, with one record for every CDR3 protein. The sample has 300,000 to 400,000 distinct CDR3 sequences, around 20% seen once. The sequenced sample was blood, either unsorted or a sorted T cell fraction (not recorded which). These receptors originate from a male donor with ankylosing spondylitis or in good health (not recorded which).

The chain links TRBV29-1 to TRBJ2-1, with D maybe TRBD1 (6 bases). The CDR3 runs 13 residues. Germline V CDR1 and CDR2: SQVTM, ANQGSEA. Trimming shortened V by 4 bases and J by 4 bases, and 11 bases separated the two germline ends. The CDR3 sequence is CSVAGHPYNEQFF. The CDR3 nucleotides are TGCAGCGTTGCGGGACACCCGTACAATGAGCAGTTCTTC.

This clonotype was counted at least ten times. V and J are TRBV29-1 and TRBJ2-3; 11 bases align to TRBD2. This CDR3 is 13 amino acids long. The germline V gene has CDR1 SQVTM and CDR2 ANQGSEA. V lost 5 bases and J lost 5; bases outside the gene matches: 3. CDR3 coding DNA: TGCAGCGTTATAGGGACTAGCGGAGATACGCAGTATTTT. Residues: CSVIGTSGDTQYF.

The genes are TRBV2 and TRBJ2-7; D assignment may be TRBD1 or TRBD2 (5 bases each). The CDR3 loop spans 13 amino acids. CDR1 SNHLY and CDR2 FYNNEI come from the germline V gene. The V and J ends lost 10 bases and 6 bases respectively, with 19 bases between them. The CDR3 nucleotides are TGTGCCACCCTGAGAGGGGTTCAGGCCGAGCAGTACTTC. Its translation: CATLRGVQAEQYF.